These 17 T cell receptor beta chains originate from one sample sequenced in a study of T cell responses to AZD1222 COVID-19 vaccine. Assay used: immunoSEQ multiplex PCR; TCRdb lists only in-frame clones, some missing. The top ten hold roughly 6.6% of the sample, which has 64,000 or so clones, less than 90% seen once. The sample was peripheral blood, taken on day 0 of AZD1222 vaccination. Receptor source: an adult in good health.

The rearrangement links TRBV5-4 to TRBJ2-7; no definite D call. V lost 0 bases and J 2 bases, leaving 9 bases between the germline ends. The length of the CDR3 is 14 residues. Germline V lookup: CDR1 SGHNT, CDR2 YYREEE (reference sequence). The DNA of the CDR3 is TGTGCCAGCAGCTTGGACCCTAACCCCTACGAGCAGTACTTC. Protein: CASSLDPNPYEQYF.

This clone was picked up a small number of times. V usage is TRBV3-1 (or the pseudogene TRBV3-2) and J usage is TRBJ2-7; TRBD2 matches at 8 bases. Per germline, CDR1 LGHDT and CDR2 YNNKEL (reference sequence). The CDR3 length is 16 residues. With V trimmed by 6 bases and J by 3 bases, 13 bases remained unmatched. For the CDR3, the DNA is TGTGCCAGCAGGCGCTTCCACGGGGGGGCCGGCTACGAGCAGTACTTC. Translating it yields CASRRFHGGAGYEQYF.

This clone was seen a single time. The chain couples TRBV6-5 to TRBJ2-3; D may correspond to TRBD1 or TRBD2 (5 bases each). This CDR3 is 12 amino acids long. V lost 5 bases, J lost 6 bases, and 9 bases lay in between. The germline CDR1 and CDR2 sequences are MNHEY and SVGAGI. CDR3 protein: CASSPEGDTQYF. CDR3 bases: TGTGCCAGCAGTCCTGAGGGGGATACGCAGTATTTT.

The chain has TRBV24-1 and TRBJ2-7; D unresolved. Germline loops: CDR1 KGHDR, CDR2 SFDVKD. This CDR3 region has 14 residues. V was shortened by 3 bases and J by 1 base, with 9 bases between the two germline ends. This CDR3 is CATSDPKWSYEQYF. In DNA form, the CDR3 reads TGTGCCACCAGTGATCCTAAATGGTCCTACGAGCAGTACTTC.

V usage is TRBV5-4 and J usage is TRBJ2-7; the match to TRBD2 covers 12 bases. This CDR3 has 16 residues. The germline CDR1 and CDR2 sequences are SGHNT and YYREEE (reference sequence). V lost 4 bases to trimming and J lost 2 bases; unmatched junction nucleotides: 7. Here the CDR3 reads CASSLTRTSGAYEQYF. In DNA, the CDR3 is TGTGCCAGCAGCCTGACCCGGACTAGCGGGGCCTACGAGCAGTACTTC. Supplemented by reference TRBV5-4 and TRBJ2-7, the full variable domain reads ETGVTQSPTHLIKTRGQQVTLRCSSQSGHNTVSWYQQALGQGPQFIFQYYREEENGRGNFPPRFSGLQFPNYSSELNVNALELDDSALYLCASSLTRTSGAYEQYFGPGTRLTVT.

The chain links TRBV6-2 or TRBV6-3 to TRBJ1-5; D call uncertain. Trimming took off 8 bases at V and 7 bases at J, with 12 bases between the two ends. In germline, CDR1 is MNHEY, CDR2 SVGEGT. The CDR3 runs to 12 residues. CDR3 DNA: TGTGCCAGCGGCCCAGCAGTCCAGCCCCAGCATTTT. It translates to CASGPAVQPQHF.

This clone showed up just a few times. V usage is TRBV2 and J usage is TRBJ2-4, with D perhaps being TRBD1 or TRBD2 (6 bases each). The length of the CDR3 is 14 residues. V lost 4 bases and J lost 4, with 11 bases in between. Germline CDR1 and CDR2: SNHLY and FYNNEI. The DNA for the CDR3 is TGTGCCAGCAGTGGACGAGGGGGGAAAAACATTCAGTACTTC. This codes for CASSGRGGKNIQYF. The entire variable domain, with the rest obtained from reference TRBV2 and TRBJ2-4, is as follows: EPEVTQTPSHQVTQMGQEVILRCVPISNHLYFYWYRQILGQKVEFLVSFYNNEISEKSEIFDDQFSVERPDGSNFTLKIRSTKLEDSAMYFCASSGRGGKNIQYFGAGTRLSVL.

The chain joins TRBV19 to TRBJ1-4; D is ambiguous. The CDR3 consists of 15 residues. V was cut by 0 bases and J by 8 bases, with 13 bases left in between. Germline V gives CDR1 LNHDA, CDR2 SQIVND (reference sequence). As DNA, the CDR3 is TGTGCCAGTAGTATAGATCTATCCAGAGTCGAAAAACTGTTTTTT. Translated, it gives CASSIDLSRVEKLFF.

This clone came up a few times. The chain carries TRBV11-3 and TRBJ1-1, with D possibly TRBD1 on 5 matching bases. This CDR3 is built from 15 residues. V lost 5 bases, J lost 3 bases, and 16 bases lay in between. Germline values: CDR1 SGHNT, CDR2 YENEEA. This CDR3 reads CASSLSGGVDTEAFF. CDR3 nucleotide sequence: TGTGCCAGCAGCCTATCTGGGGGGGTTGACACTGAAGCTTTCTTT.

This clone was seen just once. The genes are TRBV7-9 and TRBJ1-5; perhaps TRBD1 as D (6 bases). CDR1 SEHNR and CDR2 FQNEAQ come from the germline V gene (reference sequence). V was cut by 5 bases and J by 8 bases, with 16 bases left in between. The CDR3 loop spans 14 amino acids. Here the CDR3 DNA reads TGTGCCAGCAGCCGGGACACGGACATGAAGCCCCAGCATTTT. As protein: CASSRDTDMKPQHF.

V and J are TRBV4-2 and TRBJ2-1; TRBD1 agrees at 11 bases. Trimming removed 0 bases from V and 6 bases from J; junction bases left unmatched: 4. Germline V CDR1 and CDR2: LGHNA, YNFKEQ. The CDR3 runs to 16 residues. CDR3 amino acids: CASSQEGDRGSNEQFF. As DNA, the CDR3 is TGTGCCAGCAGCCAAGAAGGGGACAGGGGGAGCAATGAGCAGTTCTTC.

This chain uses TRBV6-2 or TRBV6-3 with TRBJ2-5, with 12 bases lining up with TRBD1. Germline V gene data show CDR1 as MNHEY and CDR2 as SVGEGT. The CDR3 extends over 18 amino acids. V dropped 0 bases and J dropped 2; count of bases not matched to a gene: 7. The CDR3 bases are TGTGCCAGCAGTTACTCACCTGGGGACAGGGGGCGTCAAGAGACCCAGTACTTC. This translates into CASSYSPGDRGRQETQYF.

This clone was seen a single time. The chain links TRBV4-1 to TRBJ2-2; 7 bases line up with TRBD1. J was trimmed by 1 base and V by 0 bases; bases with no gene match: 2. This CDR3 region has 16 residues. Per the germline V gene, CDR1 is MGHRA and CDR2 is YSYEKL. The CDR3 nucleotides are TGCGCCAGCAGCCAAGAGCGGACAGGGAACACCGGGGAGCTGTTTTTT. This translates into CASSQERTGNTGELFF.

The chain links TRBV19 to TRBJ1-5; 9 bases are shared with TRBD1. V lost 5 bases to trimming and J lost 16 bases; unmatched junction nucleotides: 12. In germline, CDR1 is LNHDA, CDR2 SQIVND (reference sequence). There are 13 residues in the CDR3. CDR3 protein: CASSSLGQGPNHF. CDR3 in DNA: TGTGCCAGTAGTTCCTTAGGACAGGGGCCGAATCATTTT.

The rearrangement joins TRBV7-6 to TRBJ2-1, with 7 nucleotides matching TRBD2. Trimming removed 5 bases from V and 5 bases from J; junction bases left unmatched: 3. The CDR3 runs to 13 residues. In germline, CDR1 is SGHVS, CDR2 FNYEAQ. CDR3 region: CASSTGTNNEQFF. The DNA of the CDR3 is TGTGCCAGCAGCACCGGGACTAACAATGAGCAGTTCTTC. Based on the CDR3 plus reference TRBV7-6 and TRBJ2-1, the full variable domain is GAGVSQSPRYKVTKRGQDVALRCDPISGHVSLYWYRQALGQGPEFLTYFNYEAQQDKSGLPNDRFSAERPEGSISTLTIQRTEQRDSAMYRCASSTGTNNEQFFGPGTRLTVL.

This chain links TRBV2 with TRBJ2-3; D may be TRBD1 or TRBD2 (6 bases each). Deletions cut 1 base from V and 6 bases from J, with 8 bases between. CDR3 size: 13 residues. Germline CDR1 is SNHLY and CDR2 is FYNNEI. CDR3 in DNA: TGTGCCAGCAGTGAAGACGGGGGCGATACGCAGTATTTT. Amino acid sequence: CASSEDGGDTQYF.

This clone was counted a few times. V gene TRBV3-1 (or the pseudogene TRBV3-2) combines with J gene TRBJ2-5, with TRBD2 matching 9 bases. The CDR3 totals 15 residues. Germline trimming cut 1 base from V and 5 bases from J; bases unmatched to any gene: 5. Germline values: CDR1 LGHDT, CDR2 YNNKEL (reference sequence). The DNA for the CDR3 is TGTGCCAGCAGCCAAGTCCCTAGCGGGGTTGAGACCCAGTACTTC. Residues: CASSQVPSGVETQYF.